The source of this T cell receptor (beta chain) is a study of blood T cells in healthy people across ages. This CDR3 spans 13 amino acids. Between the trimmed V and J ends, which lost 0 bases and 7 bases, there was a span of 10 bases. CDR1 is LGHDT and CDR2 is YNNKEL in the germline V gene (reference sequence). Alongside a J-beta primer mix, a sample-barcoded 5' primer served in a second PCR lasting roughly 7 to 11 cycles. One entry per CDR3 protein results from TCRdb running MiXCR on the 5' RACE reads. The sample includes 450,000 to 650,000 distinct CDR3 sequences, 24% of them seen just once. General observations from the study: Not knowing donor CMV status may have confounded expanded clonotype changes.

The table lists this clonotype with a few counts. Its antigen is not known. The sample was also reused in another study, on T cells of mothers and their children. As that study records: For related and unrelated pairs alike, thymic selection shapes TCR recombination output similarly. Among related mother-child pairs, overlap was slightly higher than in unrelated pairs, though not significantly.

This receptor was obtained from a boy younger than 18 in good health. Specimen: blood. This chain links TRBV3-1 with TRBJ2-7, with D unclear. CDR3 amino acids: CASSQELLREQYF. For the CDR3, the DNA is TGTGCCAGCAGCCAAGAGTTACTAAGGGAGCAGTACTTC.